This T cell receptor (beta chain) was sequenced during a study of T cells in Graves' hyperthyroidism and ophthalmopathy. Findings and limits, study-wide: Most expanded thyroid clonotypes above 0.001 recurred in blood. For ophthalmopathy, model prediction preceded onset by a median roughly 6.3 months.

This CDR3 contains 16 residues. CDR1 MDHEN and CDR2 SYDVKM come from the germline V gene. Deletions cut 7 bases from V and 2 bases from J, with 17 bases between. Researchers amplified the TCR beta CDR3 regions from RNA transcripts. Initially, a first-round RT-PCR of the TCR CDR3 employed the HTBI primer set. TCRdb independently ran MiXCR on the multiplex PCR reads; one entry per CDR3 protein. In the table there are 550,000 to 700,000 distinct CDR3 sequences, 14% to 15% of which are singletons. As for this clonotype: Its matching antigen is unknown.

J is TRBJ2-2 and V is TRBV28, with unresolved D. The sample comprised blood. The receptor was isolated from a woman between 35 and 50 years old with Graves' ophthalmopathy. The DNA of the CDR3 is TGTGCCAGCACCCTCTCGGGCTCCGGAAACACCGGGGAGCTGTTTTTT. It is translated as CASTLSGSGNTGELFF.